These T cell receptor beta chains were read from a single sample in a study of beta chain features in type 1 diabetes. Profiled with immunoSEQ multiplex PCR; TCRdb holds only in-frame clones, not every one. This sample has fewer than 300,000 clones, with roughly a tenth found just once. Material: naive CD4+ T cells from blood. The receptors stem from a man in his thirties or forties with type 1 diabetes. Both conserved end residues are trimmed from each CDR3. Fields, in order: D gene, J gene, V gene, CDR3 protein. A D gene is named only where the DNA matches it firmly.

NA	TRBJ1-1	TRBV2	AGGDTRTEAF
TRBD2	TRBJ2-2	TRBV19	ASNLGLAGGRVTGELF
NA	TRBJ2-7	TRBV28	ASSLRSWAGLGSGEQY
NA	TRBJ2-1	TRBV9	ASSAVYFFNEQF
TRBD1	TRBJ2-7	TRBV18	ASSPRQGYHEQY
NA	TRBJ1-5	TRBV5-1	ASSLDGSNQPQH
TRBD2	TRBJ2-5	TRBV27	ASSSRPATSGGPRETQY
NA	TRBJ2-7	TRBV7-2	ASSLRIPTGQY
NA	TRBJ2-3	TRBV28	ASVGGLRGTDTQY
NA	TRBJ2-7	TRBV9	ASSVDSTPYEQY
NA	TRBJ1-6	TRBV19	ASSKGRVDSPLH
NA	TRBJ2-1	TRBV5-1	ASSSGTSNEQF
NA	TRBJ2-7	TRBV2	ASIFGGQGPYEQY
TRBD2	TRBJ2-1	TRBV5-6	ASSTQAGGSYNEQF
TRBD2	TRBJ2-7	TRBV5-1	ASSLSSGDAYEQY
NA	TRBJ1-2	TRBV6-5	ASSYGSGLGYT
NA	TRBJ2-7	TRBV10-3	AIKPGGYEQY
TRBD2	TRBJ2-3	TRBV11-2	ASSFLGGSVTDTQY
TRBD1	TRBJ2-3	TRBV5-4	ASSLGQGDTQY
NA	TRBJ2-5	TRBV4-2	ASSQVSGSRVQETQY
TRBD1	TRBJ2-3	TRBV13	ASSSARDRGRVPGTDTQY
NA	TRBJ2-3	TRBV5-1	ASFGSGDTQY
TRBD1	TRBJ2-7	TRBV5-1	ASSDGQGGGSYEQY
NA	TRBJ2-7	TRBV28	ASSDPADEQY
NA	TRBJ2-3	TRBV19	ASSEDTQY
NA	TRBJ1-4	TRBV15	ATSRDRGVGLF
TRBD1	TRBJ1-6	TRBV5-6	ASRFRDRANSPLH
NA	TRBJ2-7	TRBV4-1	ASSQDGASYEQY
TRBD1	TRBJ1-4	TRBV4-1	ASSQEGQPDEKLF
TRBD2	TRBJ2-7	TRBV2	ASRGLVFYEQY
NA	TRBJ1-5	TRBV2	ASRMDPGAQPQH
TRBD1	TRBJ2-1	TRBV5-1	ASSWTGIDYNEQF
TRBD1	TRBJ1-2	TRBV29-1	SATSGTDFYGYT
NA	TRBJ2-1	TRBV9	ASSAGIGVGNEQF
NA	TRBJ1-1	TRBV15	ATSTMKHTEAF
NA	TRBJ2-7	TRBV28	ASSLTYEQY
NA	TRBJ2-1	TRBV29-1	SVVGQNNEQF
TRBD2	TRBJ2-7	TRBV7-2	ASSLVGGAYEQY
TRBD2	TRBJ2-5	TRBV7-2	ASRLRLAGRMETQY
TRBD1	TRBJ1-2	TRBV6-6	ASRQDRGLTNYGYT
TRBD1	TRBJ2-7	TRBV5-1	ASSSQGADYEQY
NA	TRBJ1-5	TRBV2	ASSGHPNQPQH
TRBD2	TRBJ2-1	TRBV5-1	ASSAPLAGDNEQF
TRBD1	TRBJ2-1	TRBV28	ASSGRDRGYNEQF
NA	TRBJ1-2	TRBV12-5	AARESL
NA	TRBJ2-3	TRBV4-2	ASSQAGETTDTQY
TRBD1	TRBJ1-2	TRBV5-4	ASSDRQGRVYGYT
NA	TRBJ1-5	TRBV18	ASSPGTKGQPQH
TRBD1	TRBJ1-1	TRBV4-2	ASSPLQGVNTEAF
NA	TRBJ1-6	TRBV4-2	ASSQDDPSSYNSPLH
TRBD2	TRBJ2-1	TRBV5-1	ASSLGTSGGYEQF
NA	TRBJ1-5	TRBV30	AWSARGNQPQH